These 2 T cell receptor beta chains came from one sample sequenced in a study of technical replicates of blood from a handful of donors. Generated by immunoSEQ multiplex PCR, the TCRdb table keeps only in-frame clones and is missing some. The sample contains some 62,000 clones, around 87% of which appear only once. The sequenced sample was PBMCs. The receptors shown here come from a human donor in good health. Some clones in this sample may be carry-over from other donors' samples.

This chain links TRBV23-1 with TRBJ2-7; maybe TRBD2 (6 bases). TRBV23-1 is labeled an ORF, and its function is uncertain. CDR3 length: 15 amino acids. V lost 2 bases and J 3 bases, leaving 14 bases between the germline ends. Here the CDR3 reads CASSQPGGPNYEQYF. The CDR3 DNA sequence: TGCGCCAGCAGTCAACCCGGGGGACCCAACTACGAGCAGTACTTC.

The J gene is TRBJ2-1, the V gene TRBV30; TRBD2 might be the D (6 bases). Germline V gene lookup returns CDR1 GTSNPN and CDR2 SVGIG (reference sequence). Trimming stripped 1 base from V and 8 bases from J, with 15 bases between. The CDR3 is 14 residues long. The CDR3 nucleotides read TGTGCCTGGAGTGAGACGGGACTGTCAGATGAGCAGTTCTTC. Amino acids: CAWSETGLSDEQFF.